This T cell receptor beta chain was found in a study of OX40 agonist ivuxolimab in advanced cancers. Context from the whole study: Ivuxolimab was a fully human IgG2 agonistic monoclonal antibody targeting the costimulatory receptor OX40 (CD134). The purpose of peripheral TCRbeta sequencing was to test whether ivuxolimab changed TCR sequence diversity and led to clonal T-cell expansion. Intravenous ivuxolimab was administered to patients every 2 weeks at six dose levels: 0.01, 0.1, 0.3, 1.5, 3 and 10 mg/kg. Prior anti-PD-1, anti-PD-L1 or anti-CTLA-4 therapy was permitted, and approximately 40% of dose-escalation patients had received checkpoint inhibitors. Of the roughly 50 dose-escalation patients, hepatocellular carcinoma was present in roughly 19, melanoma in some 15, renal cell carcinoma in 9 and head and neck cancer in 9. The monotherapy dose-escalation portion (N ≈ 52 patients) of the phase I ivuxolimab trial is reported in the paper. In the dose-escalation cohort, around four fifths of patients were male, and the mean age was about 55 years, with a range of about 23 to 85. Partial responses occurred in three dose-escalation patients: two with cutaneous melanoma and one with hepatocellular carcinoma. On the study overall, not on this receptor specifically: Low levels of normalized T-cell clonal expansion were also shown by some nonresponding patients. The antigen specificity of the peripheral T cells that underwent clonal expansion was not determined. At doses from 0.1 to 3.0 mg/kg, clonal expansion was seen in both CD4+ and CD8+ blood T cells between baseline and week 6. Partial responders in the 0.1-3.0 mg/kg groups had among the lowest normalized peripheral clonal expansion, especially among CD8+ T cells. After ivuxolimab, more expanded clones were found on average in CD8+ T cells than in CD4+ T cells.

The CDR1 and CDR2 encoded by the germline V gene are MNHEY and SVGAGI. From cysteine to phenylalanine, the CDR3 is 15 amino acids long. Only CDR3 DNA remains: 45 bases, in frame from the first base. A distance of 19 bases separates the germline ends of V and J, which lose 6 bases and 7 bases respectively. To sequence the TCRbeta CDR3 region, genomic DNA was isolated from the sorted cells. The immunoSEQ Assay was used for sequencing of TCRbeta CDR3 regions. Entries here come from immuneACCESS through TCRdb and include only in-frame sequences with V and J called. Some clones fail to appear in such tables; in the studies checked, an unresolved V gene covers under half of the shortfall, and the cause of the remainder is unknown. The table for this sample lists about 89,000 clones; approximately 91% of them were counted only once. In total, the top ten clones hold roughly 0.3% of the sample. There are a few counts of this clone. What antigen it recognizes has not been identified. Per-nucleotide qualities are absent, and no much larger clonotype sits a single base away.

The trial excluded patients who had a history of autoimmune disease or were on systemic immunosuppression. In every dose cohort, peripheral blood was drawn for TCR sequencing at baseline, cycle 4 day 1, and cycle 7 day 1. Samples were obtained from an open-label, multicenter, first-in-human phase I dose-escalation trial of ivuxolimab. Adults with locally advanced or metastatic melanoma, renal cell, hepatocellular, or head and neck squamous cell carcinoma were enrolled in the trial. Before TCR sequencing, CD4+ T cells and CD8+ T cells were sorted from peripheral blood as separate populations. The clonotype was recovered from an adult with an advanced solid tumor such as melanoma, head and neck, liver or kidney cancer. The rearrangement combines TRBV6-5 with TRBJ1-3, with an unclear D gene assignment. Specimen: CD4+ or CD8+ T cells sorted from blood, collected in a trial of the OX40 agonist ivuxolimab. The CDR3 is CASRDGMARRNTIYF. The nucleotide sequence is TGTGCCAGCAGGGACGGTATGGCCCGGCGCAACACCATATATTTT.